The source of this TCR beta chain is a study of shared clonotypes between healthy human individuals. The CDR3 is made up of 13 amino acids. V gave up 2 bases and J gave up 6 bases, with 10 bases separating them. The V gene's germline CDR1 is MNHNS and CDR2 SASEGT. Clones were sequenced by immunoSEQ multiplex PCR, and TCRdb holds only the in-frame ones, with some missing. The sample holds hundreds of thousands of clones, almost 97% seen once. This TCR came from a woman in her thirties in good health. This chain joins TRBV6-1 and TRBJ1-2; D remains unclear. Sequencing was done on a sample of naive CD4+ T cells sorted from blood. Documented subset: CD45RA+ positively selected. The CDR3 DNA sequence: TGTGCCAGCAGTGAACAGGTGGTCCATGGCTACACCTTC. It codes for CASSEQVVHGYTF.